The 30 T cell receptor beta chains given below trace back to one sample, sequenced in a study of technical replicates of blood from several donors. Sequencing used immunoSEQ multiplex PCR; TCRdb keeps in-frame clones, though not all of them. The repertoire holds fewer than 65,000 clones, 80% to 90% seen once, with under 6.5% in the top ten. Sequenced input: PBMCs. The receptors were gathered from a human donor in good health. Some clones in this sample may be carry-over from other donors' samples.

The chain couples TRBV25-1 to TRBJ1-6; 9 bases are a match to TRBD1. In germline, CDR1 is MGHDK, CDR2 SYGVNS. The ends lost 3 bases at V and 14 bases at J; junction bases unmatched: 17. This CDR3 is built from 17 residues. CDR3 in amino acids: CASSDSPQQGARTTLHF. In DNA, the CDR3 is TGTGCCAGCAGTGACTCACCTCAACAGGGGGCCCGGACGACCCTCCACTTT.

The V gene is TRBV13, the J gene TRBJ1-1, with D unclear. V was trimmed by 0 bases and J by 1 base, leaving 6 bases between them. Germline CDR1 PRHDT, CDR2 FYEKMQ (reference sequence). This CDR3 contains 14 residues. This CDR3 reads CASSLGAGNTEAFF. The CDR3 region has the DNA TGTGCCAGCAGCTTAGGTGCCGGGAACACTGAAGCTTTCTTT.

In nucleotides, the CDR3 is TGTGCCATCAGTCCGGTGGCAGGGACCTACGAGCAGTACTTC. Protein: CAISPVAGTYEQYF. The rearrangement uses TRBV10-3 and TRBJ2-7; maybe TRBD1 (5 bases). Between the trimmed V and J ends, which lost 5 bases and 2 bases, there was a span of 13 bases. The germline gives CDR1 ENHRY, CDR2 SYGVKD. This CDR3 spans 14 amino acids.

This clone was seen just once. The chain has TRBV15 and TRBJ2-6; D is uncertain. Trimming removed 0 bases from V and 0 bases from J, with 12 bases in between. The CDR3 spans 18 residues. Germline lookup yields CDR1 LNHNV and CDR2 YYDKDF (reference sequence). CDR3 bases: TGTGCCACCAGCAGAGATAAAGGCGGAAGCTCTGGGGCCAACGTCCTGACTTTC. Translating it yields CATSRDKGGSSGANVLTF.

This clone appeared once. J is TRBJ1-1 and V is TRBV2; D might be TRBD1 (6 bases). From germline, CDR1 is SNHLY and CDR2 FYNNEI. V lost 1 base and J lost 7, with 7 bases in between. This CDR3 is built from 12 residues. CDR3 nucleotide sequence: TGTGCCAGCAGTGAAGGAGGGGGTGAAGCTTTCTTT. Translated: CASSEGGGEAFF. The full variable domain, its missing parts supplied by reference TRBV2 and TRBJ1-1, is EPEVTQTPSHQVTQMGQEVILRCVPISNHLYFYWYRQILGQKVEFLVSFYNNEISEKSEIFDDQFSVERPDGSNFTLKIRSTKLEDSAMYFCASSEGGGEAFFGQGTRLTVV.

This clone has only one observation. The chain couples TRBV30 to TRBJ2-7, with TRBD2 identical over 11 bases. The junction had 12 bases not matched to a gene; V was cut back by 5 bases and J by 6 bases. Germline CDR1 and CDR2: GTSNPN and SVGIG (reference sequence). The CDR3 runs to 15 residues. The CDR3 spells CAWDLAGLAGGEQYF. CDR3 sequence (DNA): TGTGCCTGGGATTTAGCAGGACTAGCGGGCGGCGAGCAGTACTTC.

This chain uses TRBV7-6 with TRBJ1-2, with D perhaps TRBD1 (6 bases). From germline, CDR1 is SGHVS and CDR2 FNYEAQ. V lost 5 bases and J 0 bases, leaving 10 bases between the germline ends. This CDR3 comprises 14 residues. The CDR3 here is CASSRDRTNYGYTF. CDR3 DNA: TGTGCCAGCAGCCGAGACAGGACTAACTATGGCTACACCTTC.

J is TRBJ1-6 and V is TRBV19; the match to TRBD1 covers 7 bases. The CDR3 covers 17 residues. The germline V gene encodes CDR1 LNHDA and CDR2 SQIVND (reference sequence). V dropped 7 bases and J dropped 4; count of bases not matched to a gene: 13. CDR3 loop: CASTAATTRGYNSPLHF. CDR3 DNA sequence: TGTGCCAGTACCGCCGCTACAACCAGGGGGTATAATTCACCCCTCCACTTT.

The rearrangement links TRBV6-5 to TRBJ2-1, with D maybe TRBD2 (6 bases). With 2 bases removed from V and 5 bases from J, the gap between germline ends came to 10 bases. This CDR3 is 14 amino acids long. CDR1 and CDR2 (germline): MNHEY, SVGAGI. The CDR3 DNA is TGTGCCAGCAGTTACGGGGACTCGCACAATGAGCAGTTCTTC. Its protein product is CASSYGDSHNEQFF.

The chain recombines TRBV12-5 with TRBJ2-7; TRBD1 aligns across 9 bases. J was trimmed by 1 base and V by 6 bases; bases with no gene match: 4. This CDR3 contains 14 residues. Germline V gene data show CDR1 as LGHNT and CDR2 as FRNRAP. CDR3 region: CASGAGQGSYEQYF. In DNA form, the CDR3 reads TGTGCTAGTGGGGCAGGACAGGGGTCCTACGAGCAGTACTTC.

The V call is TRBV4-2, the J call TRBJ2-3, with D possibly TRBD2 on 6 matching bases. This CDR3 region has 18 residues. CDR1 and CDR2 from the germline V gene are LGHNA and YNFKEQ. Trimming removed 0 bases from V and 2 bases from J, with 18 bases in between. The CDR3 coding sequence is TGTGCCAGCAGCCAAGAGATTAGCGCGGGATTACACACAGATACGCAGTATTTT. It encodes CASSQEISAGLHTDTQYF.

The rearrangement links TRBV27 to TRBJ1-2; D unclear. Germline values: CDR1 MNHEY, CDR2 SMNVEV (reference sequence). CDR3 length equals 12 residues. Trimming removed 4 bases from V and 8 bases from J, with 11 bases in between. The CDR3 coding sequence is TGTGCCAGCAGTTCCGACGGGAAGGGCTACACCTTC. Amino acid sequence: CASSSDGKGYTF.

The CDR3 loop reads CATSRDRVNREAFF. The CDR3 DNA reads as TGTGCCACCAGCAGAGATAGGGTTAATCGGGAGGCTTTCTTT. The V gene is TRBV15, the J gene TRBJ1-1; D is unclear. This CDR3 contains 14 residues. From germline, CDR1 is LNHNV and CDR2 YYDKDF (reference sequence). The V gene lost 0 bases and the J gene lost 11 bases, with 16 bases spanning the gap. Full variable domain (missing parts from reference TRBV15 and TRBJ1-1): DAMVIQNPRYQVTQFGKPVTLSCSQTLNHNVMYWYQQKSSQAPKLLFHYYDKDFNNEADTPDNFQSRRPNTSFCFLDIRSPGLGDTAMYLCATSRDRVNREAFFGQGTRLTVV.

The CDR3 loop reads CASIGLERYNEQFF. Here the CDR3 DNA reads TGTGCCAGCATTGGGCTGGAGCGGTACAATGAGCAGTTCTTC. The chain links TRBV27 to TRBJ2-1; a possible D gene is TRBD2 (5 bases). Per the germline V gene, CDR1 is MNHEY and CDR2 is SMNVEV (reference sequence). The CDR3 runs 14 residues. V lost 7 bases to trimming and J lost 4 bases, with 14 bases between them.

The rearrangement joins TRBV2 to TRBJ1-4, with D perhaps matching TRBD1 (6 bases). Germline CDR1 SNHLY, CDR2 FYNNEI. This CDR3 contains 15 residues. Trimming took 6 bases from V and 8 from J, leaving 19 bases between them. The CDR3 reads CASRVETGPWEKLFF. DNA for the CDR3: TGTGCCAGCAGAGTGGAGACAGGACCCTGGGAAAAACTGTTTTTT.

The gene calls are TRBV5-6 and TRBJ1-2, with D possibly matching TRBD1 (6 bases). Trimming cost V 4 bases and J 4 bases, with 17 bases left between them. This CDR3 has 15 residues. CDR1 and CDR2 (germline): SGHDT, YYEEEE. The DNA of the CDR3 is TGTGCCAGCAGCACGGCGGGGGCAAGAAGCTATGGCTACACCTTC. Encoded protein: CASSTAGARSYGYTF.

The table lists this clone with a few counts. This rearrangement joins TRBV4-3 to TRBJ1-3; D may be TRBD1 (5 bases). V was trimmed by 0 bases and J by 1 base, leaving 10 bases between them. The CDR3 covers 16 residues. CDR1 and CDR2 (germline): LGHNA, YSLEER. CDR3 loop: CASSQDLRQSGNTIYF. The CDR3 bases are TGCGCCAGCAGCCAAGATCTGCGACAGTCTGGAAACACCATATATTTT.

This chain links TRBV6-5 with TRBJ1-1; TRBD1 aligns across 7 bases. Unmatched junction bases numbered 6, after V lost 2 bases and J lost 3 bases. CDR1 is MNHEY and CDR2 is SVGAGI in the germline V gene. The CDR3 length is 15 residues. CDR3 coding DNA: TGTGCCAGCAGTTACACAGGGGCCGGGGACACTGAAGCTTTCTTT. Its protein product is CASSYTGAGDTEAFF.

The CDR3 sequence is CASSLGTGGLSTDTQYF. CDR3 DNA: TGTGCCAGCAGCCTAGGGACAGGGGGACTTAGCACAGATACGCAGTATTTT. V is TRBV7-8 and J is TRBJ2-3; 11 bases are a match to TRBD1. In germline, CDR1 is SGHVS, CDR2 FQNEAQ. Trimming at V came to 5 bases and at J to 0 bases, leaving 7 bases not matched to a gene. The CDR3 runs to 17 residues.

The chain recombines TRBV7-2 with TRBJ2-7; D gene unclear. In germline, CDR1 is SGHTA, CDR2 FQGNSA. Trimming stripped 5 bases from V and 2 bases from J, with 13 bases between. The CDR3 is made up of 14 amino acids. CDR3 amino acids: CASSSSIWAYEQYF. The DNA for the CDR3 is TGTGCCAGCAGCAGTAGCATCTGGGCCTACGAGCAGTACTTC.

This sequence joins TRBV4-3 and TRBJ2-1; D is ambiguous. Trimming took 3 bases from V and 6 from J, leaving 9 bases between them. The V gene's germline CDR1 is LGHNA and CDR2 YSLEER. This CDR3 contains 13 residues. In DNA form, the CDR3 reads TGCGCCAGCAGCCAGGCCAAATTCAATGAGCAGTTCTTC. Protein: CASSQAKFNEQFF.

V and J are TRBV19 and TRBJ2-1; 13 bases match TRBD2. CDR1 is LNHDA, CDR2 SQIVND, per germline (reference sequence). The length of the CDR3 is 15 residues. The V segment lost 4 bases and the J segment 8 bases; nucleotides outside the gene matches: 5. CDR3 amino acids: CASSTTSGGAYEQFF. The DNA of the CDR3 is TGTGCCAGTAGTACTACTAGCGGGGGGGCCTATGAGCAGTTCTTC.

CDR3: CASSPGDSPYEQYF. Written as DNA, the CDR3 is TGCGCCAGCAGCCCCGGGGACAGCCCCTACGAGCAGTACTTC. This sequence joins TRBV4-1 and TRBJ2-7, with 7 bases aligning to TRBD1. Germline CDR1 is MGHRA and CDR2 is YSYEKL. With 4 bases clipped from V and 2 bases from J, the junction kept 5 bases outside the gene matches. This CDR3 spans 14 amino acids.

This sequence joins TRBV29-1 and TRBJ2-7; possible D gene TRBD1, 5 bases. The CDR3 contains 12 residues. CDR1 SQVTM and CDR2 ANQGSEA come from the germline V gene. Trimming took off 6 bases at V and 0 bases at J, with 9 bases between the two ends. CDR3: CSVKGNSYEQYF. CDR3 sequence (DNA): TGCAGCGTGAAGGGGAACTCCTACGAGCAGTACTTC.

V gene TRBV7-3 combines with J gene TRBJ2-1; no definite D call. The V and J ends lost 2 bases and 8 bases respectively, with 7 bases between them. The CDR3 is 12 residues long. Germline loops: CDR1 SGHTA, CDR2 FQGTGA. Here the CDR3 reads CASSLFGHEQFF. In nucleotides, the CDR3 is TGTGCCAGCAGCTTATTTGGCCATGAGCAGTTCTTC. The full variable domain, completed using reference TRBV7-3 and TRBJ2-1, is GAGVSQTPSNKVTEKGKYVELRCDPISGHTALYWYRQSLGQGPEFLIYFQGTGAADDSGLPNDRFFAVRPEGSVSTLKIQRTERGDSAVYLCASSLFGHEQFFGPGTRLTVL.

The chain has TRBV6-5 and TRBJ1-2, with unresolved D. V lost 2 bases and J lost 1, with 11 bases in between. The CDR3 has 15 amino acids. Germline lookup yields CDR1 MNHEY and CDR2 SVGAGI. For the CDR3, the DNA is TGTGCCAGCAGTTACCCTCGGGGAGATAACTATGGCTACACCTTC. Translated: CASSYPRGDNYGYTF.

V and J are TRBV7-2 and TRBJ1-1; weak D call: TRBD1 (6 bases). Between the trimmed V and J ends, which lost 3 bases and 5 bases, there was a span of 13 bases. CDR1 and CDR2 (germline): SGHTA, FQGNSA. The CDR3 extends over 14 amino acids. CDR3 amino acids: CASSFSQQGTEAFF. In DNA, the CDR3 is TGTGCCAGCAGCTTCTCCCAACAGGGTACTGAAGCTTTCTTT. Complete variable domain (other parts from reference TRBV7-2 and TRBJ1-1): GAGVSQSPSNKVTEKGKDVELRCDPISGHTALYWYRQSLGQGLEFLIYFQGNSAPDKSGLPSDRFSAERTGGSVSTLTIQRTQQEDSAVYLCASSFSQQGTEAFFGQGTRLTVV.

The V gene is TRBV6-5, the J gene TRBJ2-1; 11 bases agree with TRBD2. Germline V gene data show CDR1 as MNHEY and CDR2 as SVGAGI. V trimming: 5 bases; J trimming: 15 bases; junction bases outside the gene matches: 15. This CDR3 is 15 amino acids long. The DNA for the CDR3 is TGTGCCAGCAGTCCAGACTCGAGCCTAGCGGGGGGACGGTTCTTC. Translating gives CASSPDSSLAGGRFF.

In its sample, this clone was seen once. The chain uses TRBV5-8 and TRBJ1-4; the match to TRBD1 covers 8 bases. CDR3 length equals 15 residues. Germline values: CDR1 SGHTS, CDR2 YDEGEE. V dropped 2 bases and J dropped 7; count of bases not matched to a gene: 7. The CDR3: CASSLGTGTTEKLFF. The CDR3 DNA reads TGTGCCAGCAGCTTAGGGACAGGAACGACTGAAAAACTGTTTTTT.

V and J are TRBV30 and TRBJ2-2; no clear D. The CDR3 length is 15 residues. V was pared by 3 bases and J by 0 bases, with 11 bases between. The germline gives CDR1 GTSNPN, CDR2 SVGIG (reference sequence). CDR3 in amino acids: CAWRESPTNTGELFF. CDR3 sequence (DNA): TGTGCCTGGAGGGAGTCGCCAACGAACACCGGGGAGCTGTTTTTT.